This T cell receptor (beta chain) emerged from a study of metastatic and nonmetastatic thyroid tumors. This clone has at least ten counts. TCRdb re-called the PCR reads with MiXCR. This table holds 20,000 to 25,000 clones, 10% to 12% found once. No patient received treatment before thyroid surgery. Germline values: CDR1 SGDLS, CDR2 YYNGEE. The CDR3 length is 15 residues. The V and J ends lost 3 bases and 1 base, in that order; junction bases with no gene match: 2. What was sequenced was blood. The chain has TRBV9 and TRBJ2-3, with TRBD2 matching over 10 bases. The receptor's source is a female donor with papillary thyroid cancer or a benign thyroid nodule (not recorded which). Some clones in this sample may be carry-over from other donors' samples. This CDR3 reads CASSAGTSGTDTQYF. CDR3 DNA: TGTGCCAGCAGCGCCGGGACTAGCGGCACAGATACGCAGTATTTT.